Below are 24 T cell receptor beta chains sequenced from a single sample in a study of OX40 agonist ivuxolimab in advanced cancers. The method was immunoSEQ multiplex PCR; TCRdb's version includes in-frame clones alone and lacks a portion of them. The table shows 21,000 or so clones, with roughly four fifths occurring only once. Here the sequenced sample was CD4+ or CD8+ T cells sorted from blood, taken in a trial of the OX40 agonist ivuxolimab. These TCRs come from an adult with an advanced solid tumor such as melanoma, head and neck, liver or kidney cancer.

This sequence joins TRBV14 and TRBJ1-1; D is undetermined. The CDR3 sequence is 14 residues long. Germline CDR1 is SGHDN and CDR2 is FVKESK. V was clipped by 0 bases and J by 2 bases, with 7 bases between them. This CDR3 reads CASSQEMRNTEAFF. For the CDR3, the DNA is TGTGCCAGCAGCCAAGAAATGCGTAACACTGAAGCTTTCTTT.

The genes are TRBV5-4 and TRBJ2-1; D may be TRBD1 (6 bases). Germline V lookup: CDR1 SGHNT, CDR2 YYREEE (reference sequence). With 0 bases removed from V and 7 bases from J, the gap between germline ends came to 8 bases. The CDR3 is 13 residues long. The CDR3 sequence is CASSLDRGNEQFF. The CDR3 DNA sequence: TGTGCCAGCAGCTTGGATAGGGGGAATGAGCAGTTCTTC. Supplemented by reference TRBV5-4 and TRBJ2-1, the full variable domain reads ETGVTQSPTHLIKTRGQQVTLRCSSQSGHNTVSWYQQALGQGPQFIFQYYREEENGRGNFPPRFSGLQFPNYSSELNVNALELDDSALYLCASSLDRGNEQFFGPGTRLTVL.

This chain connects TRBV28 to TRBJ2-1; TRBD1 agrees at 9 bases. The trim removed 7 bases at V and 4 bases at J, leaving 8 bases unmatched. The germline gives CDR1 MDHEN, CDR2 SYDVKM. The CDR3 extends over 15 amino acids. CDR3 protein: CASTTGQGLYNEQFF. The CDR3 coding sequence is TGTGCCAGCACTACCGGACAGGGGTTGTACAATGAGCAGTTCTTC.

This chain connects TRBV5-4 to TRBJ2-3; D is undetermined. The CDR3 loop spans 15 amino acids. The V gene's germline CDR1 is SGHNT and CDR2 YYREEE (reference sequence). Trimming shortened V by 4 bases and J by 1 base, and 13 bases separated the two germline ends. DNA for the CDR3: TGTGCCAGCAGCGTGCGACGGACGGGCACAGATACGCAGTATTTT. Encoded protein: CASSVRRTGTDTQYF.

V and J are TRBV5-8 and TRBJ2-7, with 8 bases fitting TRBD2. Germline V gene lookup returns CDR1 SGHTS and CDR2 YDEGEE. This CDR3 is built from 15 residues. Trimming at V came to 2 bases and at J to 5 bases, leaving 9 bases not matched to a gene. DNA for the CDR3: TGTGCCAGCAGCTTCGTAAGCGGGAGCCTGAACGAGCAGTACTTC. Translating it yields CASSFVSGSLNEQYF.

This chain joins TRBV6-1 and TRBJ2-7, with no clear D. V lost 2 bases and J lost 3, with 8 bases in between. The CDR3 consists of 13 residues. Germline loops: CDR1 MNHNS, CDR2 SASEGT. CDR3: CASSESHSYEQYF. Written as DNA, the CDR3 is TGTGCCAGCAGTGAAAGCCACAGCTACGAGCAGTACTTC.

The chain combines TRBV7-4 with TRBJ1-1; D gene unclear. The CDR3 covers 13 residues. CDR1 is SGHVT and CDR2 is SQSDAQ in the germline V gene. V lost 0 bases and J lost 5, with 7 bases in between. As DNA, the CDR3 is TGTGCCAGCAGCTTAGCCCGGGAGACTGAAGCTTTCTTT. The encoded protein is CASSLARETEAFF.

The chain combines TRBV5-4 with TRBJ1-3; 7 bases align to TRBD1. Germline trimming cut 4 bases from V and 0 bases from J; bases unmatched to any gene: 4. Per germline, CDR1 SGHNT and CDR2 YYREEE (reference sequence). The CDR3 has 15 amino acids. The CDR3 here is CASSRTGASGNTIYF. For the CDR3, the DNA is TGTGCCAGCAGCAGAACAGGGGCCTCTGGAAACACCATATATTTT.

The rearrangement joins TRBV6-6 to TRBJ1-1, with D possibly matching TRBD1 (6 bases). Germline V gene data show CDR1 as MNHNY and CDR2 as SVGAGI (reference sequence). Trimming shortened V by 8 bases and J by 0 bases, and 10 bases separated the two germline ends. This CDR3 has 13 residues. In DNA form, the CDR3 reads TGTGCCAGCCTGGACAGCCTGAACACTGAAGCTTTCTTT. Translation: CASLDSLNTEAFF.

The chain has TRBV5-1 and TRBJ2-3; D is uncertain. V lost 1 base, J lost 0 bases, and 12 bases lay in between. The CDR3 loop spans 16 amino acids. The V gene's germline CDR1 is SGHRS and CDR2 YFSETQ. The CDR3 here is CASSLNGRVSTDTQYF. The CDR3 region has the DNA TGCGCCAGCAGCTTGAATGGAAGGGTTAGCACAGATACGCAGTATTTT.

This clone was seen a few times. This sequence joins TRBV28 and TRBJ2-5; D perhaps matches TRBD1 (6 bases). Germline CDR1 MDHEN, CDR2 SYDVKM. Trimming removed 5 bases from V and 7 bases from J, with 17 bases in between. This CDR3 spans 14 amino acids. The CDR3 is CASSIQGSSGTQYF. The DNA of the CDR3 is TGTGCCAGCAGTATACAGGGATCCTCTGGGACCCAGTACTTC.

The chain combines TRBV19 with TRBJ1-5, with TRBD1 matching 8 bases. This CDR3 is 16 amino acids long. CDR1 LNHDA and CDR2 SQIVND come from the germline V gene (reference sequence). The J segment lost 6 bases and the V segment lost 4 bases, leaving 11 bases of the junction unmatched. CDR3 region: CASSSRQGPGFQPQHF. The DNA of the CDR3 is TGTGCCAGTAGTAGTCGACAGGGGCCCGGTTTTCAGCCCCAGCATTTT.

CDR3 in amino acids: CASRSMDSTHTEAFF. The CDR3 DNA reads TGTGCCAGCAGATCGATGGACAGCACCCACACTGAAGCTTTCTTT. The chain recombines TRBV11-2 with TRBJ1-1, with a weak D call TRBD1 (6 bases). Trimming took 6 bases from V and 3 from J, leaving 17 bases between them. CDR3 length equals 15 residues. Germline CDR1 reads SGHAT; CDR2 reads FQNNGV.

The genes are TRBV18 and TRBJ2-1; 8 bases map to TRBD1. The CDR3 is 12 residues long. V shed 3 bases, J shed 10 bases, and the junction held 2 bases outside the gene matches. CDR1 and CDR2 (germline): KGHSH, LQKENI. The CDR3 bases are TGTGCCAGCTCACCCCGGACAGGGGAGCAGTTCTTC. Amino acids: CASSPRTGEQFF.

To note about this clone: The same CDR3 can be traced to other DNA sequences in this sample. The CDR3 nucleotides read TGCGCCAGCAGCTTGGACAACTATAGCAATCAGCCCCAGCATTTT. It codes for CASSLDNYSNQPQHF. The chain links TRBV5-1 to TRBJ1-5; D is ambiguous. The CDR3 has 15 residues. Germline V gives CDR1 SGHRS, CDR2 YFSETQ. V was trimmed by 0 bases and J by 0 bases, leaving 7 bases between them. Variable domain in full (rest from reference TRBV5-1 and TRBJ1-5): KAGVTQTPRYLIKTRGQQVTLSCSPISGHRSVSWYQQTPGQGLQFLFEYFSETQRNKGNFPGRFSGRQFSNSRSEMNVSTLELGDSALYLCASSLDNYSNQPQHFGDGTRLSIL.

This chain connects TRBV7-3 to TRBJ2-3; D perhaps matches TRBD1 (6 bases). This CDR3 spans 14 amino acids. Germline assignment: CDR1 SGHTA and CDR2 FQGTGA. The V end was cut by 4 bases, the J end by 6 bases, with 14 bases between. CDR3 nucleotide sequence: TGTGCCAGCAGCTCACGAGGGGGAGTGGATACGCAGTATTTT. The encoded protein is CASSSRGGVDTQYF. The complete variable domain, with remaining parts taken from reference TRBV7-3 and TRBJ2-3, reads GAGVSQTPSNKVTEKGKYVELRCDPISGHTALYWYRQSLGQGPEFLIYFQGTGAADDSGLPNDRFFAVRPEGSVSTLKIQRTERGDSAVYLCASSSRGGVDTQYFGPGTRLTVL.

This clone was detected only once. CDR3 DNA: TGTGCCAGCAGCTTCCACCCGGGACTTCAGAACACTGAAGCTTTCTTT. It specifies CASSFHPGLQNTEAFF. The chain has TRBV7-2 and TRBJ1-1; perhaps TRBD1 as D (5 bases). Germline V gene lookup returns CDR1 SGHTA and CDR2 FQGNSA. Trimming removed 3 bases from V and 1 base from J, with 15 bases in between. This CDR3 is built from 16 residues.

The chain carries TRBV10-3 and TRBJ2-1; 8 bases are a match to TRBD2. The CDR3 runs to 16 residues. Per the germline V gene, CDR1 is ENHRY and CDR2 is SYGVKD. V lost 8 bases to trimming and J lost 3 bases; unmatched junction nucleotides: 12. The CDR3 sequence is CAIGSKAGDLYNEQFF. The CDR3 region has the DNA TGTGCCATCGGCTCGAAAGCGGGAGACCTCTACAATGAGCAGTTCTTC.

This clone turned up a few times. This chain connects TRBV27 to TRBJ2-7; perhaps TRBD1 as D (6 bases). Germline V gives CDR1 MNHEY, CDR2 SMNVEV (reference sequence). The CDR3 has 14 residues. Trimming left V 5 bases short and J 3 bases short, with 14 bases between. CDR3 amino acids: CASSIYTGNYEQYF. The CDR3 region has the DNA TGTGCCAGCAGTATATACACAGGGAACTACGAGCAGTACTTC.

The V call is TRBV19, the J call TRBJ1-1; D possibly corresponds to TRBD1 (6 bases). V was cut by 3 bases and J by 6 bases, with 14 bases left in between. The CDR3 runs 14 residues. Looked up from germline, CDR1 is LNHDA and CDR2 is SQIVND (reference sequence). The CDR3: CASSIRGIFAEAFF. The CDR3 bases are TGTGCCAGTAGTATCAGGGGAATATTCGCTGAAGCTTTCTTT.

CDR3 in amino acids: CATSRDGGNTEAFF. DNA of the CDR3: TGTGCCACCAGCAGAGATGGGGGGAACACTGAAGCTTTCTTT. This rearrangement joins TRBV15 to TRBJ1-1, with D possibly being TRBD1 (5 bases). The CDR3 covers 14 residues. V was pared by 0 bases and J by 1 base, with 6 bases between. The germline V gene encodes CDR1 LNHNV and CDR2 YYDKDF (reference sequence).

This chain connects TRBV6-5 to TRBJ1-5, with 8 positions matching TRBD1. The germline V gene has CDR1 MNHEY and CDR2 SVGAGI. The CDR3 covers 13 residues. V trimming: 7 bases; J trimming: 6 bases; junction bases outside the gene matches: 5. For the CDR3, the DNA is TGTGCCAGCACCTCACAGGGGGGTCAGCCCCAGCATTTT. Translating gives CASTSQGGQPQHF.

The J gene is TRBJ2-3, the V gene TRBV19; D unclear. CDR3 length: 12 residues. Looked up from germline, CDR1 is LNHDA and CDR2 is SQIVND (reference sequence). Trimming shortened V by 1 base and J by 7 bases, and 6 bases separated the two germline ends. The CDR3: CASSIAENTQYF. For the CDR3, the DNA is TGTGCCAGTAGTATAGCGGAGAATACGCAGTATTTT.

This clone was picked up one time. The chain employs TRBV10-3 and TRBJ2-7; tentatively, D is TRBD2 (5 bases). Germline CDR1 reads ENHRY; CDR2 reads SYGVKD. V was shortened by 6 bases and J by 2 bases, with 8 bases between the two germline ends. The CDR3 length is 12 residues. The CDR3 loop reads CAISVGAYEQYF. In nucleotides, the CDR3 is TGTGCCATCAGCGTGGGAGCCTACGAGCAGTACTTC.